The 11 T cell receptor beta chains below all came from one sample that was sequenced in a study of blood T cell repertoires in COVID-19. Libraries were prepared by immunoSEQ multiplex PCR; TCRdb keeps only in-frame clonotypes and omits some of them. In the table there are 70,000 to 90,000 clones, over 65% of which are singletons. The specimen was peripheral blood. The receptors derive from a woman older than 75 with acute or convalescent COVID-19.

The chain has TRBV5-1 and TRBJ2-5, with 11 positions matching TRBD2. This CDR3 has 15 residues. The germline V gene has CDR1 SGHRS and CDR2 YFSETQ. V lost 1 base to trimming and J lost 4 bases; unmatched junction nucleotides: 3. CDR3 nucleotides: TGCGCCAGCAGCTTGACTAGCGGGGGCCGAGAGACCCAGTACTTC. Translation gives CASSLTSGGRETQYF.

This rearrangement joins TRBV11-2 to TRBJ2-2; 11 bases align to TRBD2. The J segment lost 0 bases and the V segment lost 7 bases, leaving 4 bases of the junction unmatched. Per the germline V gene, CDR1 is SGHAT and CDR2 is FQNNGV. This CDR3 region has 16 residues. DNA for the CDR3: TGTGCCAGCACATTTAGCGGGGGGGCGAACACCGGGGAGCTGTTTTTT. It translates to CASTFSGGANTGELFF. Using reference TRBV11-2 and TRBJ2-2 for the parts outside the CDR3, the full variable domain is EAGVAQSPRYKIIEKRQSVAFWCNPISGHATLYWYQQILGQGPKLLIQFQNNGVVDDSQLPKDRFSAERLKGVDSTLKIQPAKLEDSAVYLCASTFSGGANTGELFFGEGSRLTVL.

This chain connects TRBV5-4 to TRBJ1-3; D perhaps matches TRBD1 (5 bases). Germline V gives CDR1 SGHNT, CDR2 YYREEE (reference sequence). This CDR3 is 14 amino acids long. V was cut by 3 bases and J by 2 bases, with 9 bases left in between. Here the CDR3 reads CASSSREAGNTIYF. In DNA form, the CDR3 reads TGTGCCAGCAGCTCCAGGGAAGCTGGAAACACCATATATTTT.

This chain connects TRBV2 to TRBJ1-1; 7 positions match TRBD1. Trimming cost V 5 bases and J 4 bases; bases outside gene matches: 10. In germline, CDR1 is SNHLY, CDR2 FYNNEI. The CDR3 has 15 residues. CDR3 sequence: CASSPYRGGSTEAFF. In DNA form, the CDR3 reads TGTGCCAGCAGTCCATACAGGGGAGGAAGCACTGAAGCTTTCTTT.

The count of this clone is one. The genes are TRBV7-6 and TRBJ1-1; possible D gene TRBD1, 6 bases. This CDR3 has 16 residues. V dropped 0 bases and J dropped 3 bases, with 14 bases sitting between them. Germline V CDR1 and CDR2: SGHVS, FNYEAQ. The CDR3 DNA reads TGTGCCAGCAGCTTAGCGCGGACAGTGGGTGACACTGAAGCTTTCTTT. Protein sequence: CASSLARTVGDTEAFF.

The chain uses TRBV29-1 and TRBJ2-7; 7 nucleotides match TRBD1. This CDR3 is built from 11 residues. CDR1 is SQVTM and CDR2 is ANQGSEA in the germline V gene. V shed 2 bases and J 8 bases; nucleotides not matched to a gene: 3. The CDR3 is CSVEWGQKQYF. In nucleotides, the CDR3 is TGCAGCGTTGAATGGGGACAGAAGCAGTACTTC.

This clone was recorded only once. This chain uses TRBV12-3 or TRBV12-4 with TRBJ1-1; perhaps TRBD1 as D (5 bases). The V end lost 6 bases, the J end lost 6 bases, and 14 bases lay between the germline ends. The CDR3 extends over 13 amino acids. The CDR3 spells CASSLSWGAEAFF. CDR3 bases: TGTGCCAGCAGCCTATCCTGGGGGGCTGAAGCTTTCTTT.

V gene TRBV10-3 combines with J gene TRBJ2-1, with unresolved D. Germline CDR1 and CDR2: ENHRY and SYGVKD. Trimming cost V 2 bases and J 0 bases, with 8 bases left between them. This CDR3 has 15 amino acids. The CDR3 DNA sequence: TGTGCCATCAGTGAGGAAACTTACTCCTACAATGAGCAGTTCTTC. It yields the protein CAISEETYSYNEQFF.

This clone was picked up a small number of times. The chain employs TRBV6-2 or TRBV6-3 and TRBJ1-1; 7 positions match TRBD1. Germline loops: CDR1 MNHEY, CDR2 SVGEGT. There are 16 residues in the CDR3. The junction had 6 bases not matched to a gene; V was cut back by 2 bases and J by 0 bases. The CDR3 DNA is TGTGCCAGCAGTTACGTTGAGGGACAGCTGAACACTGAAGCTTTCTTT. Its protein product is CASSYVEGQLNTEAFF.

The chain is built from TRBV11-2 and TRBJ2-3; 9 bases map to TRBD2. This CDR3 spans 16 amino acids. V trimming: 5 bases; J trimming: 0 bases; junction bases outside the gene matches: 6. The V gene's germline CDR1 is SGHAT and CDR2 FQNNGV. CDR3 nucleotides: TGTGCCAGCAGCCTGAGACTAGCGGAGAGCACAGATACGCAGTATTTT. Amino acids: CASSLRLAESTDTQYF.

This clone was counted only a few times. This chain joins TRBV6-6 and TRBJ1-2, with TRBD1 matching over 9 bases. V lost 5 bases to trimming and J lost 5 bases; unmatched junction nucleotides: 18. The CDR3 is 18 amino acids. CDR1 and CDR2 (germline): MNHNY, SVGAGI (reference sequence). The CDR3 sequence is CASSRTTLGTGRKYGYTF. For the CDR3, the DNA is TGTGCCAGCAGTCGAACCACCTTGGGGACAGGGCGGAAGTATGGCTACACCTTC.